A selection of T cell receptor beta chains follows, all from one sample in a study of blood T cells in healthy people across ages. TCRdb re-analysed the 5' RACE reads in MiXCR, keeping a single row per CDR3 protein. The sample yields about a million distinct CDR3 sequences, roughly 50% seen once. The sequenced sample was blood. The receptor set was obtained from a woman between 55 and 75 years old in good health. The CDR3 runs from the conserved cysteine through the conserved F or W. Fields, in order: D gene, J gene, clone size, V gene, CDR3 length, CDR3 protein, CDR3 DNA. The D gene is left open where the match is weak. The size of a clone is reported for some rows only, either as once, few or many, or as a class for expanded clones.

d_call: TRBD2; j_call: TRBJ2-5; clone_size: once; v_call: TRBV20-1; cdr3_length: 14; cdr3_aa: CSARVAGDQETQYF; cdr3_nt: TGCAGTGCTAGAGTAGCGGGAGACCAAGAGACCCAGTACTTC
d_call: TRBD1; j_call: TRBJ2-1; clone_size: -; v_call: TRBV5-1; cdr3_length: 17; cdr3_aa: CASSLVIMQGAFNEQFF; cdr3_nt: TGCGCCAGCAGCTTGGTTATTATGCAGGGGGCATTCAATGAGCAGTTCTTC
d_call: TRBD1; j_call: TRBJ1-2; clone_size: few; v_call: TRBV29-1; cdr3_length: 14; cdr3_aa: CSANTGQPNYGYTF; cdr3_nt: TGCAGCGCTAATACGGGACAGCCTAACTATGGCTACACCTTC
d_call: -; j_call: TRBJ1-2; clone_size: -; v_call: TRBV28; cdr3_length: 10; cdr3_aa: CATRVRSYTF; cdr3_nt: TGTGCCACCAGAGTGCGGAGCTACACCTTC
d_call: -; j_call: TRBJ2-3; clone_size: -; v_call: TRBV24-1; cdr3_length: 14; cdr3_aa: CATQPGLSTDTQYF; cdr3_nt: TGTGCCACCCAACCGGGCCTCAGCACAGATACGCAGTATTTT
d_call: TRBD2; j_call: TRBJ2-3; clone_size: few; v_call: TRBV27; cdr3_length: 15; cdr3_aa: CASSVLPGGPDTQYF; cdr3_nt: TGTGCCAGCAGCGTTCTACCGGGAGGGCCAGATACGCAGTATTTT
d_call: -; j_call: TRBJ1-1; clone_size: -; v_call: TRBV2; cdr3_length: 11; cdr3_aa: CASKVLAEAFF; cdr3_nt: TGTGCCAGCAAAGTCCTTGCTGAAGCTTTCTTT
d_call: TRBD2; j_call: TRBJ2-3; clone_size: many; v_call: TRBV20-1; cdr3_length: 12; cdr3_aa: CSASMGLATQYF; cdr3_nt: TGCAGTGCAAGTATGGGACTAGCTACGCAGTATTTT
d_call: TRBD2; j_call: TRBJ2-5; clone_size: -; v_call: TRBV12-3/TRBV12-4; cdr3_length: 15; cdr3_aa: CASSLLAGVQETQYF; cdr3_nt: TGTGCCAGCAGTTTACTAGCGGGTGTACAAGAGACCCAGTACTTC
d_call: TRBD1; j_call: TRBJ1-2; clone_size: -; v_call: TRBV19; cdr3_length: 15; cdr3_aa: CASSMGQGGVYGYTF; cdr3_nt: TGTGCCAGTAGTATGGGACAGGGCGGCGTGTATGGCTACACCTTC
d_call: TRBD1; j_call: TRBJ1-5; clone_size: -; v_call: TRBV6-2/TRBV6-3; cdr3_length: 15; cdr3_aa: CASRSTGAGIQPQHF; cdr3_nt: TGTGCCAGCAGATCTACAGGGGCTGGGATTCAGCCCCAGCATTTT
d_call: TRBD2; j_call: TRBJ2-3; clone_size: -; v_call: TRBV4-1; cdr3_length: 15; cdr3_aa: CASSLKTSGTDTQYF; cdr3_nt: TGCGCCAGCAGCCTAAAGACTAGCGGCACAGATACGCAGTATTTT
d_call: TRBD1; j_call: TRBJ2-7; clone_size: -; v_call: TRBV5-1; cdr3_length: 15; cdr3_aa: CASSLGGGHSYEQYF; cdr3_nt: TGCGCCAGCAGCTTGGGAGGGGGCCACTCCTACGAGCAGTACTTC
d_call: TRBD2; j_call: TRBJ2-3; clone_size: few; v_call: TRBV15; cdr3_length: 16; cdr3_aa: CATSRARREGADTQYF; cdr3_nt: TGTGCCACCAGCAGAGCCCGGCGGGAGGGCGCAGATACGCAGTATTTT
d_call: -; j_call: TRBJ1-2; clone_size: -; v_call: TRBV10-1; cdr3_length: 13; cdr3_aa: CASSENRASGYTF; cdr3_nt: TGCGCCAGCAGTGAGAACAGGGCAAGTGGCTACACCTTC
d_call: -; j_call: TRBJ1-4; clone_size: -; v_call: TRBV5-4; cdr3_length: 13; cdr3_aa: CASSRGRGEKLFF; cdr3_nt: TGTGCCAGCAGCAGGGGCCGGGGGGAAAAACTGTTTTTT
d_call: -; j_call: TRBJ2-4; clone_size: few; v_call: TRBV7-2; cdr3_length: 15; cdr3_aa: CASSLSLSETNIQYF; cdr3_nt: TGTGCCAGCAGCTTAAGCCTTTCAGAAACAAACATTCAGTACTTC
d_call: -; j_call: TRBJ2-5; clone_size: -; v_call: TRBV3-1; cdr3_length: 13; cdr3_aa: CASSQVASSGQYF; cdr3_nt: TGTGCCAGCAGCCAAGTTGCTTCATCTGGGCAGTACTTC
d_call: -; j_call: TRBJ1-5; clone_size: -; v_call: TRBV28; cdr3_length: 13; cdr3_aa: CASSPTGLQPQHF; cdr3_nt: TGTGCCAGCAGCCCCACAGGGCTTCAGCCCCAGCATTTT
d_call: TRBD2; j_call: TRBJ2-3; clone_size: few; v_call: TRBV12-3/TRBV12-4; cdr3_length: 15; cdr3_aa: CASTRGGDRTDTQYF; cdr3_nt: TGTGCCAGCACTCGCGGGGGAGATCGGACAGATACGCAGTATTTT
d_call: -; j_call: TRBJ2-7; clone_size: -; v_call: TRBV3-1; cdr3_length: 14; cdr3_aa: CASSQDIGSDEQYF; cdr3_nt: TGTGCCAGCAGCCAAGATATAGGTAGCGACGAGCAGTACTTC
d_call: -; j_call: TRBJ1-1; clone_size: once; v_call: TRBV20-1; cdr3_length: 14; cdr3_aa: CSADDPDQNTEAFF; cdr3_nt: TGCAGTGCTGATGACCCTGATCAGAACACTGAAGCTTTCTTT
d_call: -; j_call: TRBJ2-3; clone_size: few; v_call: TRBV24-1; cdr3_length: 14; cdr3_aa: CATSDLRMADTQYF; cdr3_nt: TGTGCCACCAGTGACCTCCGGATGGCAGATACGCAGTATTTT
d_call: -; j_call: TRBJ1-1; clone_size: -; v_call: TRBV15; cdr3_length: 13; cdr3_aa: CATSRPSLTEAFF; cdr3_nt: TGTGCCACCAGCCGACCAAGTCTCACTGAAGCTTTCTTT
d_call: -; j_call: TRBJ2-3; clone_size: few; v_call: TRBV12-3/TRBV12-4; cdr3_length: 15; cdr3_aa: CASSSPLEWADTQYF; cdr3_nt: TGTGCCAGCAGTTCCCCTCTAGAATGGGCAGATACGCAGTATTTT
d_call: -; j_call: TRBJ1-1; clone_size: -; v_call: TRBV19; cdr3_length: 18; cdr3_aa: CASSIPGDSRVKGTEAFF; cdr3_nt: TGTGCCAGTAGTATTCCCGGGGATTCCAGGGTCAAGGGTACTGAAGCTTTCTTT
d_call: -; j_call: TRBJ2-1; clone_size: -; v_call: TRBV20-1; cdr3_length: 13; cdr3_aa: CSARLSSYNEQFF; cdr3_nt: TGCAGTGCTAGATTGAGCTCCTACAATGAGCAGTTCTTC
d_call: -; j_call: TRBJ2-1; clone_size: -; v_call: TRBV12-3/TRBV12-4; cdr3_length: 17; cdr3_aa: CASSTPGTSSSYNEQFF; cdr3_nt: TGTGCCAGCAGTACACCCGGGACTTCGAGCTCCTACAATGAGCAGTTCTTC
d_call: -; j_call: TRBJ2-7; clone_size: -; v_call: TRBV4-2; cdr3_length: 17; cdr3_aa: CASSQTGTILRTDEQYF; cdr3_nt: TGTGCCAGCAGCCAGACTGGGACCATCCTCAGAACGGACGAGCAGTACTTC
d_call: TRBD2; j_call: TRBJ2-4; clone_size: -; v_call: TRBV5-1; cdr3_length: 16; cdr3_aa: CASSPGLAGGVDIQYF; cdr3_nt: TGCGCCAGCAGCCCGGGACTAGCGGGAGGGGTCGACATTCAGTACTTC
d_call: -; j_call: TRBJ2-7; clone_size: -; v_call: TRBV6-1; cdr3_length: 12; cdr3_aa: CASREGSSEQYF; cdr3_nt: TGTGCCAGCAGGGAGGGGTCCTCCGAGCAGTACTTC
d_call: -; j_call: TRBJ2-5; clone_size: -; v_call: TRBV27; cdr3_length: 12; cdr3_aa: CASSMRGETQYF; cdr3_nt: TGTGCCAGCAGTATGAGGGGAGAGACCCAGTACTTC
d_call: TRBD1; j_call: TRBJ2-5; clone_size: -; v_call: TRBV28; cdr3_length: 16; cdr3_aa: CASSYDPGQGQETQYF; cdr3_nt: TGTGCCAGCAGTTACGACCCGGGACAGGGGCAAGAGACCCAGTACTTC
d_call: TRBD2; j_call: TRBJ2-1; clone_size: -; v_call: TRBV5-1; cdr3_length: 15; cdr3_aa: CASSAGLESYNEQFF; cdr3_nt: TGCGCCAGCAGTGCGGGACTAGAATCCTACAATGAGCAGTTCTTC
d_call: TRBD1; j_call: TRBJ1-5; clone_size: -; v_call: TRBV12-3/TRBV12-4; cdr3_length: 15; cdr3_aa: CASTQGTGIDQPQHF; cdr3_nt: TGTGCCAGCACCCAGGGGACAGGGATCGATCAGCCCCAGCATTTT
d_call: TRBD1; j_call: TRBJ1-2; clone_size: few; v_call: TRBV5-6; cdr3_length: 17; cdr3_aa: CASISLGQGDQSVGYTF; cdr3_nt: TGTGCCAGCATCTCCCTGGGACAGGGGGATCAGTCGGTTGGCTACACCTTC
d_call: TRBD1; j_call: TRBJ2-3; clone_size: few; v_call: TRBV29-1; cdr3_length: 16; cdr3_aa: CSVEALTGAITDTQYF; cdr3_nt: TGCAGCGTTGAAGCATTGACAGGGGCCATCACAGATACGCAGTATTTT
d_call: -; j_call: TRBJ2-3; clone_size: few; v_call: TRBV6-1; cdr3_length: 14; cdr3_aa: CASSENHSVDTQYF; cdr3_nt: TGTGCCAGCAGTGAAAACCATAGCGTGGATACGCAGTATTTT
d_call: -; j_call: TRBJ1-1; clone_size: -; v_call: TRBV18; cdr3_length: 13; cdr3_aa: CASSPNQNTEAFF; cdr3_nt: TGTGCCAGCTCACCGAATCAGAACACTGAAGCTTTCTTT
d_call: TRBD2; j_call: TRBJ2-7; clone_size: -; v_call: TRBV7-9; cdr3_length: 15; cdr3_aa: CASSSRRKRDHEQYF; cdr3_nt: TGTGCCAGCAGCTCTAGGAGGAAGCGGGACCACGAGCAGTACTTC
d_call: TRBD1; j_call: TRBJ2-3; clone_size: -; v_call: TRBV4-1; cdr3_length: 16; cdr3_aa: CASSQWTGHSTDTQYF; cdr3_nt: TGCGCCAGCAGCCAGTGGACAGGGCATAGCACAGATACGCAGTATTTT
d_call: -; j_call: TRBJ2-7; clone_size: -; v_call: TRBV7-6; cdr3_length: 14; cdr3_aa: CASSLIKGSYEQYF; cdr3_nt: TGTGCCAGCAGCTTAATTAAAGGCTCCTACGAGCAGTACTTC
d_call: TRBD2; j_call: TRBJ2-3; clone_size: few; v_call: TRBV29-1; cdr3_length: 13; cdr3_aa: CSVQAGGSDTQYF; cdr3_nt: TGCAGCGTTCAAGCGGGAGGATCGGATACGCAGTATTTT
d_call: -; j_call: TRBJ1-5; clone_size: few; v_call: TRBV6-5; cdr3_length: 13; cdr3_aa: CASSYSRHQPQHF; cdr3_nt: TGTGCCAGCAGTTACTCACGACACCAGCCCCAGCATTTT
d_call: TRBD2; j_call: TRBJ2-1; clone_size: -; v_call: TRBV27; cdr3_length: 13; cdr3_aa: CASRGSGSYEQFF; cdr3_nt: TGTGCCAGCAGGGGTAGCGGGAGCTATGAGCAGTTCTTC
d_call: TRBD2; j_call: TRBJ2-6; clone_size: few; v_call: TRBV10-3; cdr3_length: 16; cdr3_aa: CAISPGASGPANVLTF; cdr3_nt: TGTGCCATCAGCCCGGGCGCTAGCGGGCCGGCCAACGTCCTGACTTTC
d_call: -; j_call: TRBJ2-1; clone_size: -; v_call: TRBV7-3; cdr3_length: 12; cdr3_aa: CASSQGRNEQFF; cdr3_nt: TGTGCCAGCAGCCAGGGGCGGAATGAGCAGTTCTTC
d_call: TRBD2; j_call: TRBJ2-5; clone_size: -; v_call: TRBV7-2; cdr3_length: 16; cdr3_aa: CASSKYGTSGRETQYF; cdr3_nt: TGTGCCAGCAGCAAATACGGGACTAGCGGGAGAGAGACCCAGTACTTC
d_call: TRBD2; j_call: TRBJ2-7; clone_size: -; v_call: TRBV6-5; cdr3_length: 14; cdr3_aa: CASTRAGGRYEQYF; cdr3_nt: TGTGCCAGCACCAGAGCGGGAGGGCGGTACGAGCAGTACTTC
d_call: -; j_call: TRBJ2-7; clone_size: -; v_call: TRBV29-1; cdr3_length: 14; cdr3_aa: CSVVPTYESYEQYF; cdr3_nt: TGCAGCGTTGTTCCCACTTACGAGTCCTACGAGCAGTACTTC
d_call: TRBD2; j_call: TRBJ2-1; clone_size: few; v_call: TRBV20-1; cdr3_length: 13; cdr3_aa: CSASGRGVGEQFF; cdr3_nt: TGCAGTGCTAGTGGGAGGGGTGTCGGTGAGCAGTTCTTC
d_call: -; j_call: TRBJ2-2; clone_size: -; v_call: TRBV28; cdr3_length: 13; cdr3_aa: CASKVANTGELFF; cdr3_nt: TGTGCCAGCAAAGTCGCGAACACCGGGGAGCTGTTTTTT
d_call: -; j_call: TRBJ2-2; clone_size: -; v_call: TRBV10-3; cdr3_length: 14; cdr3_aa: CAISPTPGTGELFF; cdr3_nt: TGTGCCATCAGCCCAACCCCGGGGACCGGGGAGCTGTTTTTT
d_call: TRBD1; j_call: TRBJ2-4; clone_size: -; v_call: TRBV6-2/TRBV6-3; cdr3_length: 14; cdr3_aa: CASSAGTGVDIQYF; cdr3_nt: TGTGCCAGCAGTGCCGGGACAGGGGTGGACATTCAGTACTTC
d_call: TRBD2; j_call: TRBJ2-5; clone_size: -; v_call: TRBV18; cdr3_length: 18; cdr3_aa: CASSPGDILAGVLETQYF; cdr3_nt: TGTGCCAGCTCACCAGGCGATATTCTAGCGGGAGTCTTAGAGACCCAGTACTTC
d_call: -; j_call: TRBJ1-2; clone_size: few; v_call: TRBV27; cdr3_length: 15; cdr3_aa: CASSFTRGVSLGYTF; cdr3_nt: TGTGCCAGCAGTTTCACAAGGGGGGTTTCGCTTGGCTACACCTTC
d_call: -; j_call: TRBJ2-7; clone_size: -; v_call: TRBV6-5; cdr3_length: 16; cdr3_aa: CASSYSPEGPTYEQYF; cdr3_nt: TGTGCCAGCAGTTACTCACCCGAGGGGCCTACCTACGAGCAGTACTTC
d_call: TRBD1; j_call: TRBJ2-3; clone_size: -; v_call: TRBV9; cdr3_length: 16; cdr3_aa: CASSLRGDRSTDTQYF; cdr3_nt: TGTGCCAGCAGCCTGAGGGGGGACAGGTCCACAGATACGCAGTATTTT
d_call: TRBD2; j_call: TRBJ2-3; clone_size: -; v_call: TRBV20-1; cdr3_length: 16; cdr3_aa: CSAQSGLAGALDTQYF; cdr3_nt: TGCAGTGCCCAATCGGGACTAGCGGGAGCTCTAGATACGCAGTATTTT
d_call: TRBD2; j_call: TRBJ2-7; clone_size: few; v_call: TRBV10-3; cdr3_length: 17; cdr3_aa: CAISPFSGTSVIYEQYF; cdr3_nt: TGTGCCATCAGCCCTTTCTCCGGGACTAGCGTTATCTACGAGCAGTACTTC